The T cell receptor beta chain under discussion was sequenced for a study of shared clonotypes between healthy human individuals. A word on this clone: Its antigen is currently unknown.

Sorted-subset replicate PCR reactions contained roughly 190 ng DNA, corresponding to approximately 30,000 T cell genomes. Assay used: immunoSEQ multiplex PCR; TCRdb lists only in-frame clones, some missing. Found here are about 2.4 million clones, approximately 93% of them singletons; the top ten hold roughly 0.39%. Per the germline V gene, CDR1 is SGHVS and CDR2 is FNYEAQ. This CDR3 is 14 amino acids long. Deletions cut 5 bases from V and 4 bases from J, with 14 bases between. Study-wide results and limits: Memory subsets had estimated richness that was generally smaller than that of naive subsets.

The V call is TRBV7-6, the J call TRBJ1-1, with a weak D call TRBD1 (5 bases). The TCR was taken from a man between 18 and 29 years old in good health. Some clones in this sample may be carry-over from other donors' samples. The material sequenced was naive CD4+ T cells from PBMCs. Specified subset: CD45RA+ positively selected. CDR3 DNA: TGTGCCAGCAGCAGCCAGACCGGGGGCACTGAAGCTTTCTTT. Its translation is CASSSQTGGTEAFF.